This entry is about one T cell receptor (beta chain). This entry belongs to a study of blood T cell repertoires in COVID-19. Study-level information: COVID-19 samples from acute and convalescent phases originated in the United States, Italy and Spain.

Per the study methods: Nucleated cell counts were estimated from reference gene primer amplification. The repertoire was sequenced with immunoSEQ multiplex PCR; TCRdb's copy has only in-frame clones and lacks some. From that table come the V and J calls and clone size; the DNA was used to work out D and trimming. The sample holds a few hundred thousand clones, roughly 84% seen once. Assignment of participants to cohorts was predicated upon participant-reported clinical history. The J segment lost 6 bases and the V segment lost 3 bases, leaving 16 bases of the junction unmatched. The length of the CDR3 is 19 residues. Germline CDR1 and CDR2: SGDLS and YYNGEE.

The chain carries TRBV9 and TRBJ2-1; 12 positions agree with TRBD2. The source material was PBMCs or T cells enriched from blood (not recorded which). The receptor was derived from a man between 25 and 39 years old in a cohort exposed to, infected with or recovered from COVID-19 (not recorded which). The DNA of the CDR3 is TGTGCCAGCAGCGCCAGGACTAGCGGGATCCCCTCACCCCCCAATGAGCAGTTCTTC. It specifies CASSARTSGIPSPPNEQFF.